Detailed here is one TCR beta chain. Its target is not known. The sample belongs to a study of early T cells in non-severe SARS-CoV-2 infection. Study information: Unsorted whole-blood RNA was sequenced in bulk, leaving chains unpaired.

With V trimmed by 0 bases and J by 7 bases, 4 bases remained unmatched. CDR1 MGHRA and CDR2 YSYEKL come from the germline V gene. This CDR3 is 16 amino acids long. Findings and caveats of the study: Private and CD4 specificities were missed by VDJdb matching, which favored anti-spike CD8 responses.

Individual cDNA molecules received unique molecular identifiers during library preparation. Each CDR3 protein gets one entry after TCRdb re-called the 5' RACE reads with MiXCR. The sample contains 35,000 to 45,000 distinct CDR3 sequences, roughly 7.9% of which appear only once. This receptor was identified in an adult who was a healthcare worker with PCR-confirmed SARS-CoV-2 infection or an uninfected control (not recorded which). Sequences were derived from whole blood, sampled at baseline. The chain uses TRBV4-1 and TRBJ1-6; 9 bases map to TRBD1. The CDR3 reads CASSQDPGTGNSPLHF. Here the CDR3 DNA reads TGCGCCAGCAGCCAAGATCCCGGGACAGGGAATTCACCCCTCCACTTT.